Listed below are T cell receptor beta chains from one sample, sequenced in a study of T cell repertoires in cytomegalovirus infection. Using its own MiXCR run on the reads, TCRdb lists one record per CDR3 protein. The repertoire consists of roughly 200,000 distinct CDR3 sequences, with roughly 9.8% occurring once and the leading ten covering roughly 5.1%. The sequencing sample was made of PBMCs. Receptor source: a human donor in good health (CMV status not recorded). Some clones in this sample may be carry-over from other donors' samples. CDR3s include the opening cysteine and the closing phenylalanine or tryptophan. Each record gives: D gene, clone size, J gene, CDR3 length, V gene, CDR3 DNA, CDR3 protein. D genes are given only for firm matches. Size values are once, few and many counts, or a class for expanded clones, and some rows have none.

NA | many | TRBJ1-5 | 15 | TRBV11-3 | TGTGCCAGCAGCTTAAGGGGGGGCCGTAATCAGCCCCAGCATTTT | CASSLRGGRNQPQHF
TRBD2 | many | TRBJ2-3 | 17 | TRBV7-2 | TGTGCCAGCAGCTTCCTCGGGGTAGCGGGGGGGTTAGATACGCAGTATTTT | CASSFLGVAGGLDTQYF
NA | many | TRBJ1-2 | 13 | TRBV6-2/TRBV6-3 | TGTGCCAGCAGGAAACAGGGAGACTATGGCTACACCTTC | CASRKQGDYGYTF
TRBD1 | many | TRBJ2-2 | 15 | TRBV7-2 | TGTGCCAGCAGCCCCGGGACAGGAGGGACCGGGGAGCTGTTTTTT | CASSPGTGGTGELFF
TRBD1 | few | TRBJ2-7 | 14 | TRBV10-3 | TGTGCCATCGGAACCGGGACAGGGGGCGGGGAGCAGTACTTC | CAIGTGTGGGEQYF
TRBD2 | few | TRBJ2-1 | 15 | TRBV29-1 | TGCAGCGTTGAACCCGGGACTAGCGTCTACAATGAGCAGTTCTTC | CSVEPGTSVYNEQFF
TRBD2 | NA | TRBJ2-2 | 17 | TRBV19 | TGTGCCAGTAGTTCCCGGACTAGCGGGAGGAACACCGGGGAGCTGTTTTTT | CASSSRTSGRNTGELFF
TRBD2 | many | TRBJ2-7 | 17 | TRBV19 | TGTGCCAGTAGTATAGCCCCCCTAGCGGGAGCCACCTACGAGCAGTACTTC | CASSIAPLAGATYEQYF
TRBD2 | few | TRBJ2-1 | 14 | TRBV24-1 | TGTGCCACCAGGCGGGAGACCTCTACGGATGAGCAGTTCTTC | CATRRETSTDEQFF
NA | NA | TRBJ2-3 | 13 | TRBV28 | TGTGCCAGCAGTCGCGGACTCCAAAGGGCGCAGTATTTT | CASSRGLQRAQYF
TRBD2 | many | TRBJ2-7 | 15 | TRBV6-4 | TGTGCCAGCAGTGACTCCCAGGGAGGGATCAACGAGCAGTACTTC | CASSDSQGGINEQYF
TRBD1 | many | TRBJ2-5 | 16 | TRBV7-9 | TGTGCCAGCAGCTTCGTCCGGGACAGGCGGGGTGTGACCCAGTACTTC | CASSFVRDRRGVTQYF
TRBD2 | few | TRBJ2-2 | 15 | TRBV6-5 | TGTGCCAGCGGGCCGAGACTAGCGATTCTCGGGGAGCTGTTTTTT | CASGPRLAILGELFF
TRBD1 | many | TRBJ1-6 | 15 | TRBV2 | TGTGCCAGCGAACCCAACAGGGGGGTTGGTTCACCCCTCCACTTT | CASEPNRGVGSPLHF
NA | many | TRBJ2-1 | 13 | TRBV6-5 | TGTGCCAGCAGACGAACCAGAGACAATGAGCAGTTCTTC | CASRRTRDNEQFF
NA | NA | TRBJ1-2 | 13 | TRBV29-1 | TGCAGCGTTGAGGCCGGCCCGAACTATGGCTACACCTTC | CSVEAGPNYGYTF
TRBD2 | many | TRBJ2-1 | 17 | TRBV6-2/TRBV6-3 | TGTGCCAGCATCGACCCTAGGACTAGCGGTTTACAGGATGAGCAGTTCTTC | CASIDPRTSGLQDEQFF